Detailed here is one TCR beta chain. This specimen comes from a study of blood T cell repertoires in COVID-19. Looking at the study overall: From the United States, Italy and Spain came samples of acute and convalescent COVID-19. The cDNA or gDNA used as material had been derived from T cells, B-cell-depleted T cells, or PBMCs.

Under the authors' procedure: Estimation of nucleated cell counts was performed using reference gene primer amplification. Profiled with immunoSEQ multiplex PCR; TCRdb holds only in-frame clones, not every one. The V and J calls and clone size come from that table; D and trimming were worked out from the DNA. The repertoire includes roughly 30,000 clones, around 84% of them detected once, and about 64% sits in the top ten. V was shortened by 2 bases and J by 3 bases, with 20 bases between the two germline ends. Germline CDR1 SGHDT, CDR2 YYEEEE. The CDR3 sequence is 17 residues long. The material sequenced was peripheral blood. This chain joins TRBV5-6 and TRBJ1-1; possibly TRBD1 for D (6 bases). This clonotype was sampled from a man in his 70s with acute or convalescent COVID-19. The CDR3 is CASSFPKGGARDTEAFF. In DNA form, the CDR3 reads TGTGCCAGCAGCTTCCCGAAGGGGGGGGCGAGGGACACTGAAGCTTTCTTT.